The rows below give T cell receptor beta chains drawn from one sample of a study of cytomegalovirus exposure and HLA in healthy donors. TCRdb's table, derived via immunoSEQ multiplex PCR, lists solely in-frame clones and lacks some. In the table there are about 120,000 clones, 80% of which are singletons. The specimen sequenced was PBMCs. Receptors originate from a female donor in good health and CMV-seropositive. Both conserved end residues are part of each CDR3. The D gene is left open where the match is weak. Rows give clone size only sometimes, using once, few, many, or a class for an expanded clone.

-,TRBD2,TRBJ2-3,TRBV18,TGTGCCAGCTCTGGGACTAGCGGAGATACGCAGTATTTT,CASSGTSGDTQYF
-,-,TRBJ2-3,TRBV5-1,TGCGCCAGCAGCGGGTTACAGTCTAGCACAGATACGCAGTATTTT,CASSGLQSSTDTQYF
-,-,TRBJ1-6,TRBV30,TGTGCCTGGAGTGTAGGAGAGAAAAATTCACCCCTCCACTTT,CAWSVGEKNSPLHF
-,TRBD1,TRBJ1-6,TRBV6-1,TGTGCCAGCATGGGACAGCGAAGACTAAATTCACCCCTCCACTTT,CASMGQRRLNSPLHF
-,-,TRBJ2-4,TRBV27,TGTGCCAGCAGTTCGCGAGGGGGACCAGCCAAAAACATTCAGTACTTC,CASSSRGGPAKNIQYF
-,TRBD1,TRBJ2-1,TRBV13,TGTGCCAGCAGCCAGGACAGGGACACAGGTGAGCAGTTCTTC,CASSQDRDTGEQFF
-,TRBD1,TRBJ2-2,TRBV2,TGTGCCAGCAGTGAGGGAGGGACAGGGCACACCGGGGAGCTGTTTTTT,CASSEGGTGHTGELFF
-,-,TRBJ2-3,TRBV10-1,TGCGCCAGCCGCGTTTACGGTGACACAGATACGCAGTATTTT,CASRVYGDTDTQYF
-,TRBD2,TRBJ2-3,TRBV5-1,TGCGCCAGCAGCTTAATAGCGGGGTATAGCACAGATACGCAGTATTTT,CASSLIAGYSTDTQYF
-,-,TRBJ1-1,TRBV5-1,TGCGCCAGCAGCTTGGAAAGGGGTAACGCTGAAGCTTTCTTT,CASSLERGNAEAFF
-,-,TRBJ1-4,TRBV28,TGTGCCAGCAGTTCACCAGATCATAGTGGGGGGGCAACTAATGAAAAACTGTTTTTT,CASSSPDHSGGATNEKLFF
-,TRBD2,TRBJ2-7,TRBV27,TGTGCCAGCAGTTTATCTGGACTAGGGCAGAGGTTCTACGAGCAGTACTTC,CASSLSGLGQRFYEQYF
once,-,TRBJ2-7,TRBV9,TGTGCCAGCAGCCCAGCTAGTCTGTACGAGCAGTACTTC,CASSPASLYEQYF
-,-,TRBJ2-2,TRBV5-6,TGTGCCAGCAGCTTGGCCGGGGGGCAGGCCGGGGAGCTGTTTTTT,CASSLAGGQAGELFF
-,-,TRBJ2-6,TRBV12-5,TGTGCTAGTGGTGCGGGGAGTACTGACTCTGGGGCCAACGTCCTGACTTTC,CASGAGSTDSGANVLTF
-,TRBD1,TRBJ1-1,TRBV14,TGTGCCAGCAGCCGAATCGTGCGGAGTATAAGTGGACAGGGTGCTTTCTTT,CASSRIVRSISGQGAFF
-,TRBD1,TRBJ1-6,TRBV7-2,TGTGCCAGCAGCTTAGCTTTAGACAGGGGGTCTTCACCCCTCCACTTT,CASSLALDRGSSPLHF
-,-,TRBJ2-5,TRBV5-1,TGCGCCAGCAGCTTGCAGGGGCAGGGGGAGACCCAGTACTTC,CASSLQGQGETQYF
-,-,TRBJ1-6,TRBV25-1,TGTGCCAGCAGTGTTGGGACATCTGGTAATTCACCCCTCCACTTT,CASSVGTSGNSPLHF
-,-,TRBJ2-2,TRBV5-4,TGTGCCAGCAGCTTGGCCTCCAGGGGCGCGAACACCGGGGAGCTGTTTTTT,CASSLASRGANTGELFF
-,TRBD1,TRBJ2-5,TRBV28,TGTGCCAGCAGTTTGTCGACAGGGTTAACCCAAGAGACCCAGTACTTC,CASSLSTGLTQETQYF
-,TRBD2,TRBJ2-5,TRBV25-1,TGTGCCAGCAGTGAAGTGCCCCTAGCGGGGCGACACCAAGAGACCCAGTACTTC,CASSEVPLAGRHQETQYF
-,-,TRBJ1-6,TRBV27,TGTGCCAGCAGGTTAAACAGGGCGAATTCACCCCTCCACTTT,CASRLNRANSPLHF
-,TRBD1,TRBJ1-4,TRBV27,TGTGCCAGCAGTCCCAGGGGGCGAAATGAAAAACTGTTTTTT,CASSPRGRNEKLFF
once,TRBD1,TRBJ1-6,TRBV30,TGTGCCTGGAGCCTTCCGGACAGGAGGTATTCACCCCTCCACTTT,CAWSLPDRRYSPLHF
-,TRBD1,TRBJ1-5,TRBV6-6,TGTGCCACCTTGACAGGGTATGGTCAGCCCCAGCATTTT,CATLTGYGQPQHF
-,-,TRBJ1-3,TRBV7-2,TGTGCCAGCAGCTTAACGTTCCCCCGAGGGTCTGGAAACACCATATATTTT,CASSLTFPRGSGNTIYF
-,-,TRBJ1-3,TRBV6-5,TGTGCCAGCAGCTATTATTATGGAAACACCATATATTTT,CASSYYYGNTIYF
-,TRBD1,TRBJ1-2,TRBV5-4,TGTGCCAGCAGCTTCGGGACAGATGGCTACACCTTC,CASSFGTDGYTF
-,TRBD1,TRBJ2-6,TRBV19,TGTGCCAGTAGTACGAGACAGGGGAGGACTGGGGCCAACGTCCTGACTTTC,CASSTRQGRTGANVLTF
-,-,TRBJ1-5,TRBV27,TGTGCCAGCAGCCAGGGGTCTGGGAGCAATCAGCCCCAGCATTTT,CASSQGSGSNQPQHF
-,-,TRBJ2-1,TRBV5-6,TGTGCCAGCAGCTTGGTTGGACACAGCAATGAGCAGTTCTTC,CASSLVGHSNEQFF
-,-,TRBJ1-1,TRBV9,TGTGCCAGCAGCGGAGGCGGGGCGTTGATGAACACTGAAGCTTTCTTT,CASSGGGALMNTEAFF
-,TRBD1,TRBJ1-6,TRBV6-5,TGTGCCAGCAGTTCTACCGGGACAGGGGTCTCACCCCTCCACTTT,CASSSTGTGVSPLHF
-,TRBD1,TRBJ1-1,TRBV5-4,TGTGCCAGCAGCTTGGTCCCGGGACAGGGGGCAGTTGTCTTAGCTTTCTTT,CASSLVPGQGAVVLAFF
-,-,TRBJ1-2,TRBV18,TGTGCCAGCTCACCCGGGGGGGAGTACTATGGCTACACCTTC,CASSPGGEYYGYTF
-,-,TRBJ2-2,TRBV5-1,TGCGCCAGCAGCGTCCATGTATGGGCTAACACCGGGGAGCTGTTTTTT,CASSVHVWANTGELFF